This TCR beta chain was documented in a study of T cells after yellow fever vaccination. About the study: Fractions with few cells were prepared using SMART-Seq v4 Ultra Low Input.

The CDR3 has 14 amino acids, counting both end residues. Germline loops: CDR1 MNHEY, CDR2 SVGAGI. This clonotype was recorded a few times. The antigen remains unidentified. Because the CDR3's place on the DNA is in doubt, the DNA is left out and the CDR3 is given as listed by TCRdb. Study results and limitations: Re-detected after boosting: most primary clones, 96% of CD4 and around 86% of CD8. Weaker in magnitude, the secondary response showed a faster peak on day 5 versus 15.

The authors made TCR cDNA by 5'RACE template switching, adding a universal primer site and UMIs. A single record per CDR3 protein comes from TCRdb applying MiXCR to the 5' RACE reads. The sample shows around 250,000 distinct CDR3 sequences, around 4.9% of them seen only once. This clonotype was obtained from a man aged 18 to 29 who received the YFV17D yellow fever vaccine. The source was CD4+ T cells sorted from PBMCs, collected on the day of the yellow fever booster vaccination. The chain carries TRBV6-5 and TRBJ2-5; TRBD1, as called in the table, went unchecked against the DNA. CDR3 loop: CASSSSGPGGTQYF.